This TCR beta chain was observed in a study of PD-1 blockade in classical Hodgkin lymphoma. Study information: Patients were treated with nivolumab at 3 mg/kg, and this was given intravenously every 2 weeks.

Sequencing used immunoSEQ multiplex PCR; TCRdb keeps in-frame clones, though not all of them. The profile shows 5,000 or so clones, less than 75% of them singletons. The time point denotes: cycle 4 day 1 (C4D1), after 5 to 7 weeks of nivolumab. After autologous stem cell transplantation all patients relapsed, and prior brentuximab vedotin exposure differed between cohorts. It was by magnetic negative selection that CD8+ T cells were isolated from thawed PBMCs. Patients reached a best response of complete response, partial response or progressive disease. The CDR3 has 17 amino acids. Between the trimmed V and J ends, which lost 0 bases and 2 bases, there was a span of 14 bases. Germline loops: CDR1 MNHNS, CDR2 SASEGT. This clone was picked up one time.

V gene TRBV6-1 combines with J gene TRBJ1-5; D uncertain. This TCR was sampled from a human donor with classical Hodgkin lymphoma. Specimen: CD8+ T cells from blood, collected before the fourth cycle of nivolumab. The CDR3 sequence: CASSEARTVLGNQPQHF. The CDR3 bases are TGTGCCAGCAGTGAAGCAAGGACTGTCTTGGGCAATCAGCCCCAGCATTTT.